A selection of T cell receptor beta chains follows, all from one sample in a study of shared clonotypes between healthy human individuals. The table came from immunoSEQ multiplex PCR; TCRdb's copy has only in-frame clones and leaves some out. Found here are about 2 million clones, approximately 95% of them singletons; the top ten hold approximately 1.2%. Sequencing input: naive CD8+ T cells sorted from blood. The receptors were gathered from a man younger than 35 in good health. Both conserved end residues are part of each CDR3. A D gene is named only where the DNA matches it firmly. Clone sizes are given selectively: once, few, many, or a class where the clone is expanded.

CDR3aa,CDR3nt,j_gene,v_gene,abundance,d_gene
CASSESAWREKPDTQYF,TGCGCCAGCAGTGAGTCGGCCTGGCGGGAGAAACCAGATACGCAGTATTTT,TRBJ2-3,TRBV10-1,.,TRBD2
CATSTGGMNTEAFF,TGTGCCACCAGCACAGGTGGTATGAACACTGAAGCTTTCTTT,TRBJ1-1,TRBV15,.,.
CASSPYNLPNTDTQYF,TGTGCCAGCAGCCCTTATAATCTACCGAACACAGATACGCAGTATTTT,TRBJ2-3,TRBV7-2,.,.
CASTGPYSGNTIYF,TGTGCCAGCACAGGGCCGTACTCTGGAAACACCATATATTTT,TRBJ1-3,TRBV28,.,.
CASSSGLAGPYEQYF,TGTGCCAGCAGTTCTGGACTAGCGGGACCCTACGAGCAGTACTTC,TRBJ2-7,TRBV27,.,TRBD2
CASRLQWEQFF,TGCGCCAGCAGACTTCAATGGGAGCAGTTCTTC,TRBJ2-1,TRBV5-1,.,.
CASSASGVETQYF,TGTGCCAGCAGTGCCTCAGGGGTGGAGACCCAGTACTTC,TRBJ2-5,TRBV25-1,once,.
CASAAGDNSYEQYF,TGTGCCAGTGCGGCGGGGGACAACTCCTACGAGCAGTACTTC,TRBJ2-7,TRBV19,.,.
CASRSTSYEQYF,TGTGCCAGCCGGTCGACATCCTACGAGCAGTACTTC,TRBJ2-7,TRBV6-1,.,.
CSVEAPAGARTQYF,TGCAGCGTTGAAGCCCCGGCGGGTGCTCGTACGCAGTATTTT,TRBJ2-3,TRBV29-1,.,.
CAIRDDSYNEQFF,TGTGCCATTCGGGACGATTCCTACAATGAGCAGTTCTTC,TRBJ2-1,TRBV10-3,.,.
CASSLAARGIVTDTQYF,TGTGCCAGCAGCTTGGCGGCGCGGGGGATCGTCACAGATACGCAGTATTTT,TRBJ2-3,TRBV5-6,.,TRBD2
CASSLHGWANSGANVLTF,TGTGCCAGCAGTCTCCATGGGTGGGCAAACTCTGGGGCCAACGTCCTGACTTTC,TRBJ2-6,TRBV7-8,once,.
CASSVGVAAYEQYF,TGTGCCAGCAGCGTAGGAGTTGCCGCCTACGAGCAGTACTTC,TRBJ2-7,TRBV9,.,.
CASSVDGSQETQYF,TGTGCCAGCAGCGTAGATGGGAGCCAAGAGACCCAGTACTTC,TRBJ2-5,TRBV9,.,.
CATSRGGESSYEQYF,TGTGCCACCAGCAGAGGCGGCGAAAGCTCCTACGAGCAGTACTTC,TRBJ2-7,TRBV15,.,.
CASGPGTSRATDTQYF,TGTGCCAGCGGGCCCGGGACTAGCCGCGCGACAGATACGCAGTATTTT,TRBJ2-3,TRBV27,.,TRBD2
CACSTGHGETQYF,TGTGCCTGCTCGACAGGGCACGGCGAGACCCAGTACTTC,TRBJ2-5,TRBV30,.,TRBD1
CASSQTQGPRETQYF,TGTGCCAGCAGCCAAACGCAGGGCCCTAGAGAGACCCAGTACTTC,TRBJ2-5,TRBV14,.,.